Below, 21 T cell receptor beta chains from the same sample are listed, as sequenced in a study of cytomegalovirus exposure and HLA in healthy donors. PCR amplification relied on 60 Vbeta primers (plus 13 Jbeta primers). TCRdb's table, derived via immunoSEQ multiplex PCR, lists solely in-frame clones and lacks some. Recorded for this sample: more than 130,000 clones. The sequencing sample was made of PBMCs. These receptors originate from a man aged 35-49 years in good health and CMV-seronegative.

The chain is built from TRBV9 and TRBJ1-5, with D unclear. With 3 bases removed from V and 1 base from J, the gap between germline ends came to 8 bases. The CDR3 length is 14 residues. CDR1 and CDR2 (germline): SGDLS, YYNGEE. The DNA of the CDR3 is TGTGCCAGCAGCGGAACTACGAGCAATCAGCCCCAGCATTTT. It specifies CASSGTTSNQPQHF.

The chain recombines TRBV10-3 with TRBJ2-5, with 9 bases lining up with TRBD2. The J segment lost 2 bases and the V segment lost 10 bases, leaving 8 bases of the junction unmatched. CDR3 length: 14 residues. Germline V gene data show CDR1 as ENHRY and CDR2 as SYGVKD. The CDR3 here is CATQTLAGQETQYF. In DNA form, the CDR3 reads TGTGCCACCCAAACGCTAGCGGGGCAAGAGACCCAGTACTTC.

The chain has TRBV6-1 and TRBJ1-5; 9 nucleotides agree with TRBD1. This CDR3 contains 15 residues. Germline CDR1 and CDR2: MNHNS and SASEGT. The V and J ends lost 7 bases and 1 base, in that order; junction bases with no gene match: 5. The CDR3 spells CASTTGGESNQPQHF. In DNA form, the CDR3 reads TGTGCCAGCACCACAGGGGGCGAAAGCAATCAGCCCCAGCATTTT.

The V gene is TRBV7-2, the J gene TRBJ1-1; 7 positions match TRBD1. Germline trimming cut 5 bases from V and 1 base from J; bases unmatched to any gene: 4. The CDR3 contains 14 residues. Germline assignment: CDR1 SGHTA and CDR2 FQGNSA. The CDR3 DNA sequence: TGTGCCAGCAGCCCGACAGGGAGGAACACTGAAGCTTTCTTT. The encoded protein is CASSPTGRNTEAFF.

The chain joins TRBV9 to TRBJ2-5; 7 bases match TRBD1. The V segment lost 4 bases and the J segment 1 base; nucleotides outside the gene matches: 7. The CDR3 is 15 residues long. Germline lookup yields CDR1 SGDLS and CDR2 YYNGEE. CDR3 in amino acids: CASSPRQGVQETQYF. The DNA for the CDR3 is TGTGCCAGCAGCCCCCGCCAGGGGGTCCAAGAGACCCAGTACTTC.

This chain joins TRBV7-2 and TRBJ1-6; 9 positions match TRBD1. The germline V gene has CDR1 SGHTA and CDR2 FQGNSA. The CDR3 sequence is 15 residues long. V gave up 2 bases and J gave up 5 bases; unmatched junction bases: 1. CDR3 loop: CASSLRTGDNSPLHF. CDR3 DNA sequence: TGTGCCAGCAGCTTACGGACAGGGGATAATTCACCCCTCCACTTT.

V and J are TRBV7-2 and TRBJ2-1; a weak D match, TRBD1 (6 bases). Trimming shortened V by 1 base and J by 5 bases, and 12 bases separated the two germline ends. This CDR3 is 15 amino acids long. The germline V gene encodes CDR1 SGHTA and CDR2 FQGNSA. Here the CDR3 reads CASSLVGTINNEQFF. DNA for the CDR3: TGTGCCAGCAGCTTAGTAGGGACAATAAACAATGAGCAGTTCTTC.

This sequence joins TRBV10-3 and TRBJ1-6; 10 bases match TRBD1. The J segment lost 7 bases and the V segment lost 2 bases, leaving 5 bases of the junction unmatched. The CDR3 contains 16 residues. Germline V CDR1 and CDR2: ENHRY, SYGVKD. DNA of the CDR3: TGTGCCATCAGTGAGCTGAGGGACAGGGGCAATTCACCCCTCCACTTT. Its protein product is CAISELRDRGNSPLHF.

The chain has TRBV19 and TRBJ2-5; 11 bases align to TRBD2. Germline lookup yields CDR1 LNHDA and CDR2 SQIVND (reference sequence). This CDR3 comprises 16 residues. J lost 1 base, V lost 4 bases, and 5 bases had no gene match. CDR3 coding DNA: TGTGCCAGTAGTACGACCGGGACTAGCGGCCAAGAGACCCAGTACTTC. Translating gives CASSTTGTSGQETQYF.

The chain combines TRBV19 with TRBJ2-1; no reliable D call. This CDR3 is 14 amino acids long. Germline V gives CDR1 LNHDA, CDR2 SQIVND (reference sequence). The germline V and J ends were trimmed by 7 bases and 3 bases, with 13 bases remaining between them. The CDR3 DNA is TGTGCCAGTATAAAACCTGGAGACTACAATGAGCAGTTCTTC. Translated: CASIKPGDYNEQFF.

CDR3 sequence reads: CAISPGRETQYF. The CDR3 DNA sequence: TGTGCCATCAGCCCAGGGCGGGAGACCCAGTACTTC. The rearrangement joins TRBV10-3 to TRBJ2-5; a possible D gene is TRBD1 (5 bases). CDR1 and CDR2 from the germline V gene are ENHRY and SYGVKD. The CDR3 covers 12 residues. V gave up 6 bases and J gave up 5 bases, with 10 bases separating them.

The chain is built from TRBV5-1 and TRBJ1-1, with unresolved D. This CDR3 spans 13 amino acids. CDR1 is SGHRS and CDR2 is YFSETQ in the germline V gene. V gave up 0 bases and J gave up 4 bases, with 7 bases separating them. CDR3 in amino acids: CASSLVGSTEAFF. CDR3 sequence (DNA): TGCGCCAGCAGCTTGGTGGGGAGCACTGAAGCTTTCTTT.

This chain links TRBV4-3 with TRBJ1-6; D unresolved. V lost 2 bases, J lost 3 bases, and 11 bases lay in between. This CDR3 has 16 amino acids. From germline, CDR1 is LGHNA and CDR2 YSLEER. The CDR3: CASSQKGDLYNSPLHF. CDR3 nucleotides: TGCGCCAGCAGCCAAAAGGGAGACCTCTATAATTCACCCCTCCACTTT.

V usage is TRBV9 and J usage is TRBJ2-7; 7 nucleotides agree with TRBD1. CDR1 is SGDLS and CDR2 is YYNGEE in the germline V gene. The CDR3 has 14 residues. The junction had 8 bases not matched to a gene; V was cut back by 4 bases and J by 4 bases. This CDR3 reads CASSLGDRSYEQYF. The CDR3 DNA sequence: TGTGCCAGCAGCCTCGGGGACAGATCTTACGAGCAGTACTTC. Complete variable domain (other parts from reference TRBV9 and TRBJ2-7): DSGVTQTPKHLITATGQRVTLRCSPRSGDLSVYWYQQSLDQGLQFLIQYYNGEERAKGNILERFSAQQFPDLHSELNLSSLELGDSALYFCASSLGDRSYEQYFGPGTRLTVT.

The chain combines TRBV4-2 with TRBJ2-5; 9 nucleotides line up with TRBD2. V trimming: 5 bases; J trimming: 1 base; junction bases outside the gene matches: 14. This CDR3 spans 18 amino acids. Germline CDR1 and CDR2: LGHNA and YNFKEQ. The CDR3 loop reads CASSSQRGRGGLQETQYF. In DNA, the CDR3 is TGTGCCAGCAGCTCCCAGAGGGGGCGGGGGGGTCTCCAAGAGACCCAGTACTTC.

The CDR3 sequence is CASSLAGNQPQHF. The CDR3 DNA reads as TGTGCCAGCAGCTTGGCCGGGAATCAGCCCCAGCATTTT. V and J are TRBV5-6 and TRBJ1-5, with unresolved D. The CDR3 loop spans 13 amino acids. CDR1 is SGHDT and CDR2 is YYEEEE in the germline V gene. V dropped 0 bases and J dropped 4 bases, with 5 bases sitting between them. The full variable domain, completed using reference TRBV5-6 and TRBJ1-5, is DAGVTQSPTHLIKTRGQQVTLRCSPKSGHDTVSWYQQALGQGPQFIFQYYEEEERQRGNFPDRFSGHQFPNYSSELNVNALLLGDSALYLCASSLAGNQPQHFGDGTRLSIL.

The chain carries TRBV6-6 and TRBJ2-5; D is uncertain. The CDR3 spans 11 residues. V was cut by 11 bases and J by 1 base, with 8 bases left in between. The V gene's germline CDR1 is MNHNY and CDR2 SVGAGI (reference sequence). The CDR3 region has the DNA TGTGCCTCACTCGTCCAAGAGACCCAGTACTTC. Its translation: CASLVQETQYF.

The chain carries TRBV7-8 and TRBJ2-7, with 10 nucleotides matching TRBD2. V trimming: 4 bases; J trimming: 1 base; junction bases outside the gene matches: 10. The CDR3 has 17 amino acids. The germline V gene has CDR1 SGHVS and CDR2 FQNEAQ. The CDR3 sequence: CASSSTLAGVFSYEQYF. DNA of the CDR3: TGTGCCAGCAGCTCTACTCTAGCGGGGGTTTTTTCCTACGAGCAGTACTTC.

V gene TRBV5-1 combines with J gene TRBJ2-5; 10 bases agree with TRBD2. Germline V gene sequence: CDR1 SGHRS, CDR2 YFSETQ. The CDR3 is 17 amino acids. Trimming cost V 3 bases and J 5 bases; bases outside gene matches: 13. This CDR3 is CASSSYVSGGAGETQYF. CDR3 bases: TGCGCCAGCAGCTCGTATGTGAGCGGGGGGGCCGGGGAGACCCAGTACTTC. Drawing the rest from reference TRBV5-1 and TRBJ2-5, the complete variable domain is KAGVTQTPRYLIKTRGQQVTLSCSPISGHRSVSWYQQTPGQGLQFLFEYFSETQRNKGNFPGRFSGRQFSNSRSEMNVSTLELGDSALYLCASSSYVSGGAGETQYFGPGTRLLVL.

This rearrangement joins TRBV7-8 to TRBJ1-5, with 8 bases matching TRBD1. CDR1 is SGHVS, CDR2 FQNEAQ, per germline. With V trimmed by 5 bases and J by 6 bases, 9 bases remained unmatched. The CDR3 length is 15 residues. The CDR3 bases are TGTGCCAGCAGCCCGGACAGGGTGGTTGGTCAGCCCCAGCATTTT. As protein: CASSPDRVVGQPQHF.

Worth noting for this clone: Other DNA sequences within the sample encode an identical CDR3. The chain uses TRBV5-1 and TRBJ1-5, with 9 bases aligning to TRBD1. CDR3 size: 14 residues. V was pared by 5 bases and J by 4 bases, with 4 bases of the junction left unmatched. From germline, CDR1 is SGHRS and CDR2 YFSETQ. CDR3 sequence: CASSPTGGNQPQHF. Here the CDR3 DNA reads TGCGCCAGCAGTCCGACAGGGGGGAATCAGCCCCAGCATTTT. The entire variable domain, with the rest obtained from reference TRBV5-1 and TRBJ1-5, is as follows: KAGVTQTPRYLIKTRGQQVTLSCSPISGHRSVSWYQQTPGQGLQFLFEYFSETQRNKGNFPGRFSGRQFSNSRSEMNVSTLELGDSALYLCASSPTGGNQPQHFGDGTRLSIL.